The clone carrying this TCR beta chain appeared a few times. Its antigen is undetermined. The PCR contained 60 Vbeta and 13 Jbeta primers. The table came from immunoSEQ multiplex PCR; TCRdb's copy has only in-frame clones and leaves some out. The table has about 140,000 clones, around 77% seen once. The data were taken from a study of cytomegalovirus exposure and HLA in healthy donors. Whole-study findings and limits: The study labeled 150 or so TCR beta chains cytomegalovirus-associated.

Germline trimming cut 5 bases from V and 0 bases from J; bases unmatched to any gene: 4. CDR3 length equals 15 residues. Germline CDR1 is SGHRS and CDR2 is YFSETQ. The sample comprised PBMCs. The chain couples TRBV5-1 to TRBJ2-5; 10 bases align to TRBD2. This TCR came from a man aged 25 to 40 in good health and CMV-seronegative. The CDR3 coding sequence is TGCGCCAGCAGAAGGACTAGCGGAAACCAAGAGACCCAGTACTTC. Its protein is CASRRTSGNQETQYF.